This entry concerns a single T cell receptor (beta chain). The table lists this clonotype with a few counts. Its antigen is still unknown. Within one base of it there is no much larger clone, and no base qualities were kept. The sample belongs to a study of human T cells and chemical hapten exposure (dated by TCRdb to the early 2020s). Regarding the study in general: For sensitization, 2% DPC in acetone was applied to an approximately 2 cm by approximately 2 cm area of upper inner arm skin. Patient blood was sampled pre-sensitization (week 0) and at 2, 6 and about 24 weeks after DPC sensitization. Throughout the approximately 25-week study period, patients were also given weekly therapeutic DPC doses on the scalp. Libraries were combined into a pool for sequencing, and differences in TCR yield between samples came mainly from small differences in library volumes within the pool. Peripheral blood TCR repertoire changes were tracked in vivo in alopecia patients during primary and secondary sensitization to the hapten diphenylcyclopropenone (DPC). The mostly female patient cohort included alopecia areata with under or over 50% scalp involvement, alopecia totalis and alopecia universalis. Patch testing was done on the upper back using Finn chambers containing 0.01% DPC, and results were scored after 6 days according to International Contact Dermatitis Research Group standards. Blood for TCR sequencing was provided by twenty-nine alopecia patients at one to four time points (pre-sensitization, 2, 6 and 24 weeks). Study-wide findings and limitations: All patients had alopecia, a presumed autoimmune disease, so their immune response might differ from that of healthy individuals. No change with DPC sensitization was found in the number of TCRs above 1 in 1000 frequency, and no evidence of global repertoire structure alterations was found. The number of PT1 expanded TCRs positively correlated with patch test score, significant at thresholds 8, 16 and 32 but not 4. After repeated subsampling, changes were observed in the strength of the expansion versus patch-test correlation and in the threshold at which the correlation became significant. Compared with pre-sensitization or healthy control sets, expanded TCRs formed significantly more large CDR3 similarity clusters, which is consistent with antigen-driven responses.

Preparation of the library involved RACE. TCRdb names NextSeq 500 as the instrument used. During library preparation, unique molecular identifiers were attached to individual cDNA molecules so that TCRs could be counted in a quantitative, reproducible way. For every blood RNA sample, sequencing covered both the TCR alpha and TCR beta chains. In the paper's pipeline: A median of around 96,000 TCRs per sample was observed, with a range of 23,224 to 690,600. The Decombinator software suite was used to annotate V, J and CDR3 in the TCR reads. For PS versus PT1 abundance plots, all samples were subsampled to the same number of TCRs (28,000). Expanded TCRs were defined as absent before sensitization and observed at least eight times at the 2-week time point. The public reads were reanalyzed by TCRdb: fastp trimming at Q25, MiXCR alignment, in-frame beta chains only. Each entry is one CDR3 protein sequence, shown with its most common DNA and genes. The V and J calls were determined by TCRdb, not by the authors. Here the sample has 71,000 or so distinct CDR3 sequences; 9.8% occur a single time. The top ten clones comprise about 3.1% of the sample.

Including cysteine and phenylalanine, the CDR3 has 10 amino acids. Here the CDR3 DNA is all that survives: 30 bases in frame from base 1. The germline V gene yields MNHEY for CDR1 and SVGEGT for CDR2. V loses 8 bases of germline sequence and J loses 8 bases, and the interval between the two ends is 9 bases. Taken with the paper, the label for time point translates to: patch test 1, 2 weeks after DPC sensitization. Per the publication, the treatment or condition label means: therapeutic diphenylcyclopropenone sensitization with weekly scalp DPC. At each patch-test visit, blood was drawn before the patch test was applied. To be eligible, patients had to be aged 18 to 70, diagnosed with alopecia and judged suitable for DPC therapy, while pregnant patients were excluded. Total RNA was isolated from unfractionated whole blood collected in Tempus Blood RNA tubes.

The clonotype was recovered from a woman aged 40 to 50 with alopecia areata. Some clones in this sample may be carry-over from other donors' samples. The sequence joins TRBV6-2 or TRBV6-3 to TRBJ1-1; TRBD1 is perhaps the D gene, given 5 matching bases. The sample in question was whole blood, obtained in connection with sensitization to the hapten diphenylcyclopropenone (DPC). The bases are TGTGCCAGCCGGGGACCCGAAGCTTTCTTT. Its translation reads: CASRGPEAFF.